These 6 T cell receptor beta chains were all obtained from the same sample, sequenced in a study of T cells after yellow fever vaccination. Each CDR3 protein is one row after TCRdb ran MiXCR on the 5' RACE reads. Among 25,000 to 40,000 distinct CDR3 sequences listed, less than 8% were seen once. This sample comprised PBMCs, either bulk or a sorted T-cell subset (CD4+, CD8+, memory, or dextramer-sorted; not recorded which), obtained on the day of the first yellow fever vaccination. These receptor sequences come from a man aged 18 to 29 who received the YFV17D yellow fever vaccine.

This clonotype was observed a handful of times. V is TRBV20-1 and J is TRBJ2-7; 10 bases are a match to TRBD1. The CDR3 consists of 13 residues. Trimming at V came to 3 bases and at J to 4 bases, leaving 3 bases not matched to a gene. Germline CDR1 and CDR2: DFQATT and SNEGSKA (reference sequence). The CDR3 DNA sequence: TGCAGTGCTAGTGACAGGGGGCTGTACGAGCAGTACGTC. Its protein is CSASDRGLYEQYV.

In the case of this clonotype: A much larger clonotype is one base distant, so this may be a read error. Here the CDR3 reads CASSAGGHFYEQYF. CDR3 sequence (DNA): TGTGCCAGCAGCGCAGGGGGACACTTCTACGAGCAGTACTTC. The rearrangement joins TRBV7-9 to TRBJ2-7; 7 nucleotides line up with TRBD1. Germline CDR1 and CDR2: SEHNR and FQNEAQ (reference sequence). V was pared by 5 bases and J by 3 bases, with 7 bases of the junction left unmatched. The CDR3 totals 14 residues.

The rearrangement links TRBV5-4 to TRBJ2-3; possibly TRBD2 for D (5 bases). CDR1 is SGHNT, CDR2 YYREEE, per germline (reference sequence). The V end was cut by 7 bases, the J end by 2 bases, with 20 bases between. This CDR3 has 16 amino acids. CDR3 amino acids: CASSGETYTFTDTQYF. CDR3 coding DNA: TGTGCCAGCTCCGGGGAGACTTATACTTTCACAGATACGCAGTATTTT.

This clonotype was counted a few times. This chain uses TRBV12-3 or TRBV12-4 with TRBJ2-5; a weak D match, TRBD1 (6 bases). The CDR3 length is 16 residues. V was pared by 5 bases and J by 5 bases, with 21 bases between. The CDR3 is CASSLLGQLNGETQYF. The CDR3 nucleotides are TGTGCCAGCAGTCTTTTGGGACAATTGAATGGGGAGACCCAGTACTTC.

This clonotype was seen only a few times. V is TRBV24-1 and J is TRBJ2-5; TRBD1 might be the D (5 bases). The V and J ends lost 0 bases and 5 bases respectively, with 18 bases between them. In germline, CDR1 is KGHDR, CDR2 SFDVKD. The CDR3 runs to 17 residues. CDR3 sequence: CATSDLRQGDAHETQYF. CDR3 DNA: TGTGCCACCAGTGATTTGCGGCAGGGCGATGCACATGAGACCCAGTACTTC.

This clonotype was seen ten or more times. V gene TRBV13 combines with J gene TRBJ1-1, with a weak D call TRBD1 (5 bases). From germline, CDR1 is PRHDT and CDR2 FYEKMQ (reference sequence). This CDR3 is 16 amino acids long. V dropped 5 bases and J dropped 0 bases, with 16 bases sitting between them. In DNA, the CDR3 is TGTGCCAGCAGCCCTCAGGGAGTTGAAGTGAACACTGAAGCTTTCTTT. This codes for CASSPQGVEVNTEAFF. The whole variable domain, filled in from reference TRBV13 and TRBJ1-1, reads AAGVIQSPRHLIKEKRETATLKCYPIPRHDTVYWYQQGPGQDPQFLISFYEKMQSDKGSIPDRFSAQQFSDYHSELNMSSLELGDSALYFCASSPQGVEVNTEAFFGQGTRLTVV.